The 22 T cell receptor beta chains presented below share a single source sample, sequenced in a study of cytomegalovirus exposure and HLA in healthy donors. PCR involved 60 Vbeta and 13 Jbeta primers. Assay: immunoSEQ multiplex PCR; the TCRdb copy retains only in-frame clones and omits some. Its table records roughly 78,000 clones. Sequenced sample: PBMCs. The receptors derive from a boy younger than 18 in good health and CMV-seronegative.

The chain carries TRBV7-6 and TRBJ2-1; TRBD2 matches at 12 bases. Germline CDR1 is SGHVS and CDR2 is FNYEAQ. After removal of 4 bases from V and 7 bases from J, the junction contained 8 bases not matched to a gene. CDR3 size: 16 residues. CDR3 loop: CASSSRLAGGANEQFF. In DNA form, the CDR3 reads TGTGCCAGCAGCTCCCGGCTAGCGGGAGGGGCAAATGAGCAGTTCTTC.

This chain joins TRBV15 and TRBJ1-1; the D gene is possibly TRBD1 (6 bases). CDR1 is LNHNV, CDR2 YYDKDF, per germline (reference sequence). This CDR3 is built from 16 residues. The V gene lost 2 bases and the J gene lost 2 bases, with 15 bases spanning the gap. CDR3 nucleotides: TGTGCCACCAGCAGACGTACCGGGACACCAAACACTGAAGCTTTCTTT. This encodes CATSRRTGTPNTEAFF.

J is TRBJ2-7 and V is TRBV4-2; D remains ambiguous. Germline CDR1 LGHNA, CDR2 YNFKEQ. The CDR3 spans 14 residues. Between the trimmed V and J ends, which lost 3 bases and 3 bases, there was a span of 12 bases. CDR3: CASSHPNGYYEQYF. In DNA, the CDR3 is TGTGCCAGCAGCCATCCCAACGGTTACTACGAGCAGTACTTC.

The chain is built from TRBV27 and TRBJ2-7, with TRBD1 as a possible D gene (5 bases). The CDR3 length is 16 residues. The V end was cut by 4 bases, the J end by 6 bases, with 22 bases between. Germline-derived CDR1 and CDR2 are MNHEY and SMNVEV (reference sequence). The CDR3 bases are TGTGCCAGCAGTTCCTCAAGGGGCCGCGGCTGGGGCGAGCAGTACTTC. It codes for CASSSSRGRGWGEQYF.

The CDR3 nucleotides read TGTGCCAGCAGTTACCCGACAGGGGGGAACTATGGCTACACCTTC. The encoded protein is CASSYPTGGNYGYTF. The V and J genes are TRBV6-6 and TRBJ1-2; the match to TRBD1 covers 9 bases. V gave up 2 bases and J gave up 2 bases; unmatched junction bases: 3. The germline gives CDR1 MNHNY, CDR2 SVGAGI (reference sequence). The CDR3 contains 15 residues.

The rearrangement links TRBV30 to TRBJ2-7, with 7 nucleotides matching TRBD1. This CDR3 has 13 residues. V trimming: 4 bases; J trimming: 2 bases; junction bases outside the gene matches: 5. The germline V gene has CDR1 GTSNPN and CDR2 SVGIG (reference sequence). CDR3 bases: TGTGCCTGGAACGAACAGGGGACCTACGAGCAGTACTTC. Protein product: CAWNEQGTYEQYF.

The chain couples TRBV4-1 to TRBJ2-3, with 8 positions matching TRBD1. Germline assignment: CDR1 MGHRA and CDR2 YSYEKL. This CDR3 has 15 residues. The J segment lost 4 bases and the V segment lost 1 base, leaving 4 bases of the junction unmatched. In nucleotides, the CDR3 is TGCGCCAGCAGCCAAGGAAAGACAGGGGCAGATACGCAGTATTTT. It encodes CASSQGKTGADTQYF.

This chain uses TRBV2 with TRBJ1-6, with 10 bases that match TRBD1. The ends lost 5 bases at V and 6 bases at J; junction bases unmatched: 4. Germline V gene data show CDR1 as SNHLY and CDR2 as FYNNEI. The CDR3 covers 15 residues. The DNA for the CDR3 is TGTGCCAGCAGTCTTAGGACAGGGGGTAATTCACCCCTCCACTTT. This sequence encodes CASSLRTGGNSPLHF.

The chain carries TRBV19 and TRBJ1-1; D is unresolved. Trimming removed 3 bases at V and 3 bases at J, with 8 bases between. The CDR3 contains 13 residues. Germline V gives CDR1 LNHDA, CDR2 SQIVND (reference sequence). CDR3 nucleotide sequence: TGTGCCAGTAGTATTAGTATTGACACTGAAGCTTTCTTT. It yields the protein CASSISIDTEAFF.

CDR3 coding DNA: TGTGCCAGCAGAGCCCTAGCGGGGGACTACAATGAGCAGTTCTTC. It specifies CASRALAGDYNEQFF. The chain is built from TRBV2 and TRBJ2-1; TRBD2 matches at 10 bases. The CDR3 contains 15 residues. The germline V gene has CDR1 SNHLY and CDR2 FYNNEI. V lost 6 bases and J lost 3; bases outside the gene matches: 5.

This chain connects TRBV6-5 to TRBJ2-1, with 8 nucleotides matching TRBD2. CDR1 and CDR2 (germline): MNHEY, SVGAGI. This CDR3 spans 15 amino acids. V lost 5 bases to trimming and J lost 8 bases; unmatched junction nucleotides: 11. The DNA of the CDR3 is TGTGCCAGCAGTCCCGGGACTAGTGGTGGGGATGAGCAGTTCTTC. Amino acids: CASSPGTSGGDEQFF.

The chain combines TRBV4-2 with TRBJ1-1, with a weak D call TRBD1 (5 bases). Looked up from germline, CDR1 is LGHNA and CDR2 is YNFKEQ. V lost 0 bases, J lost 0 bases, and 11 bases lay in between. CDR3 size: 16 residues. In DNA form, the CDR3 reads TGTGCCAGCAGCCAAGAAGACAGTCTTATGAACACTGAAGCTTTCTTT. This gives the protein CASSQEDSLMNTEAFF.

This chain uses TRBV7-8 with TRBJ2-1; TRBD1 might be the D (5 bases). Germline V lookup: CDR1 SGHVS, CDR2 FQNEAQ. The length of the CDR3 is 15 residues. Trimming pared 5 bases from V and 4 bases from J, leaving 15 bases between. CDR3 residues: CASSQTDRKYNEQFF. DNA for the CDR3: TGTGCCAGCAGCCAAACCGACAGAAAATACAATGAGCAGTTCTTC.

In DNA form, the CDR3 reads TGTGCCAGCAGTTCAAAACCGACTAGCGGGAGGGCGGGAGAGACCCAGTACTTC. Protein product: CASSSKPTSGRAGETQYF. The genes are TRBV27 and TRBJ2-5; 14 bases line up with TRBD2. The V segment lost 4 bases and the J segment 4 bases; nucleotides outside the gene matches: 11. The CDR3 contains 18 residues. Germline V gene sequence: CDR1 MNHEY, CDR2 SMNVEV (reference sequence).

This chain uses TRBV5-8 with TRBJ1-6; the D gene is possibly TRBD1 (5 bases). Germline values: CDR1 SGHTS, CDR2 YDEGEE. V was pared by 0 bases and J by 8 bases, with 9 bases between. The CDR3 extends over 14 amino acids. CDR3 bases: TGTGCCAGCAGCTTGGGGGGCCGTTATTCACCCCTCCACTTT. Translating gives CASSLGGRYSPLHF.

The CDR3 nucleotides are TGTGCCAGCAGCCCGGGCGGGACTAGAGGGAGGGTCTACGAGCAGTACTTC. It translates to CASSPGGTRGRVYEQYF. The chain recombines TRBV5-6 with TRBJ2-7, with 8 bases aligning to TRBD2. J lost 3 bases, V lost 4 bases, and 15 bases had no gene match. The CDR3 totals 17 residues. Per the germline V gene, CDR1 is SGHDT and CDR2 is YYEEEE.

The chain links TRBV7-6 to TRBJ2-7, with 9 bases identical to TRBD1. V was pared by 1 base and J by 5 bases, with 6 bases of the junction left unmatched. The CDR3 contains 15 residues. Germline CDR1 SGHVS, CDR2 FNYEAQ. The DNA of the CDR3 is TGTGCCAGCAGCTTAGGACAGGGGGATCGGGACGAGCAGTACTTC. The encoded protein is CASSLGQGDRDEQYF.

This chain joins TRBV13 and TRBJ1-1; perhaps TRBD1 as D (6 bases). The CDR3 is 13 residues long. Trimming took 5 bases from V and 6 from J, leaving 13 bases between them. Per germline, CDR1 PRHDT and CDR2 FYEKMQ (reference sequence). CDR3 coding DNA: TGTGCCAGCAGCCCTGGACAGTCCCCTGAAGCTTTCTTT. This codes for CASSPGQSPEAFF. The full variable domain, rest sourced from reference TRBV13 and TRBJ1-1, is AAGVIQSPRHLIKEKRETATLKCYPIPRHDTVYWYQQGPGQDPQFLISFYEKMQSDKGSIPDRFSAQQFSDYHSELNMSSLELGDSALYFCASSPGQSPEAFFGQGTRLTVV.

The chain is built from TRBV2 and TRBJ1-6; TRBD1 is a possible D gene (5 bases). Between the trimmed V and J ends, which lost 4 bases and 8 bases, there was a span of 6 bases. This CDR3 has 12 amino acids. CDR1 is SNHLY, CDR2 FYNNEI, per germline. CDR3: CASSVRDSPLHF. The CDR3 DNA is TGTGCCAGCAGTGTCAGGGATTCACCCCTCCACTTT. Based on the CDR3 plus reference TRBV2 and TRBJ1-6, the full variable domain is EPEVTQTPSHQVTQMGQEVILRCVPISNHLYFYWYRQILGQKVEFLVSFYNNEISEKSEIFDDQFSVERPDGSNFTLKIRSTKLEDSAMYFCASSVRDSPLHFGNGTRLTVT.

The genes are TRBV7-3 and TRBJ1-1; tentatively, D is TRBD1 (5 bases). V lost 6 bases to trimming and J lost 11 bases, with 19 bases between them. The germline gives CDR1 SGHTA, CDR2 FQGTGA. CDR3 size: 13 residues. The CDR3 protein is CASSQGLGASAFF. The CDR3 DNA reads TGTGCCAGCAGTCAGGGACTTGGGGCGTCTGCTTTCTTT. Supplemented by reference TRBV7-3 and TRBJ1-1, the full variable domain reads GAGVSQTPSNKVTEKGKYVELRCDPISGHTALYWYRQSLGQGPEFLIYFQGTGAADDSGLPNDRFFAVRPEGSVSTLKIQRTERGDSAVYLCASSQGLGASAFFGQGTRLTVV.

The genes are TRBV27 and TRBJ1-2; possible D gene TRBD1, 6 bases. CDR3 length: 15 residues. V lost 4 bases and J lost 0, with 12 bases in between. Per the germline V gene, CDR1 is MNHEY and CDR2 is SMNVEV (reference sequence). In DNA, the CDR3 is TGTGCCAGCAGTTACGGGACACCGACTAACTATGGCTACACCTTC. Translated: CASSYGTPTNYGYTF.

As regards this clone: The same CDR3 can be traced to other DNA sequences in this sample. The chain is built from TRBV30 and TRBJ2-5; D ambiguous. Germline V gene data show CDR1 as GTSNPN and CDR2 as SVGIG (reference sequence). The CDR3 contains 13 residues. Trimming stripped 1 base from V and 1 base from J, with 7 bases between. Here the CDR3 reads CAWSGGLQETQYF. CDR3 DNA sequence: TGTGCCTGGAGTGGTGGGCTCCAAGAGACCCAGTACTTC.